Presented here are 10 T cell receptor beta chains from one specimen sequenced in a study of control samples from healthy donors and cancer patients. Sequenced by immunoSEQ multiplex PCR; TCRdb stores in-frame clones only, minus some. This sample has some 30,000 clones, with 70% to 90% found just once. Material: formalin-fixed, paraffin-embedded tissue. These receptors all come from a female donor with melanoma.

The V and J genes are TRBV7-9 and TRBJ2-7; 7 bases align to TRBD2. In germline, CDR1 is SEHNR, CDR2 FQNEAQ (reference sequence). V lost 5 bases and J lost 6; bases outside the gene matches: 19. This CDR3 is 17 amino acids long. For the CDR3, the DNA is TGTGCCAGCAGCCGAAAAGGACTAGTCAATCAGCCTGGCGAGCAGTACTTC. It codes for CASSRKGLVNQPGEQYF.

CDR3 in amino acids: CASSLDRGNSPLHF. The DNA of the CDR3 is TGTGCCAGTAGTCTGGACAGGGGAAACTCACCCCTCCACTTT. The rearrangement joins TRBV19 to TRBJ1-6; 9 positions match TRBD1. Germline CDR1 reads LNHDA; CDR2 reads SQIVND (reference sequence). The CDR3 has 14 amino acids. V dropped 5 bases and J dropped 10; count of bases not matched to a gene: 6.

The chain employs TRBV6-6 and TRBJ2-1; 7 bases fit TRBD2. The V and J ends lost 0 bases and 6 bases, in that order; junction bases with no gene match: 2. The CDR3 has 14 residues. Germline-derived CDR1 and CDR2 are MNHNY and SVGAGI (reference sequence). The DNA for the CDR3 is TGTGCCAGCAGTTACTCGCGGGGGATCAATGAGCAGTTCTTC. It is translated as CASSYSRGINEQFF.

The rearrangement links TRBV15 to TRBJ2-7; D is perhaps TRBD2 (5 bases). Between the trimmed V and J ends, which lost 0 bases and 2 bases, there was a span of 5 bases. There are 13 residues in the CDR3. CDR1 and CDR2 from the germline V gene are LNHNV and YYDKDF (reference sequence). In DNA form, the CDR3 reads TGTGCCACCAGCAGAGACGGGGCCTACGAGCAGTACTTC. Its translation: CATSRDGAYEQYF.

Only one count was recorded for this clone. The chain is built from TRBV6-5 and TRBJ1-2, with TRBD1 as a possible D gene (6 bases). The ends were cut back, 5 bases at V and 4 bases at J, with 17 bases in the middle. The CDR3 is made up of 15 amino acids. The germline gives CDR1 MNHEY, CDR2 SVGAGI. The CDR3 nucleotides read TGTGCCAGCAGTATACTAAGGACAGTCGGCTATGGCTACACCTTC. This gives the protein CASSILRTVGYGYTF.

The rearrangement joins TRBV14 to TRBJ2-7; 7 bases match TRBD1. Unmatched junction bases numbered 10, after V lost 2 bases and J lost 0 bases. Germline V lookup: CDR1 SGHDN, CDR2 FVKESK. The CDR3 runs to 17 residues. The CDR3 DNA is TGTGCCAGCAGCCAATTTCCCATGGGACAGACCTCCTACGAGCAGTACTTC. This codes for CASSQFPMGQTSYEQYF. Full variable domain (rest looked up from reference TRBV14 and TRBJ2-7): EAGVTQFPSHSVIEKGQTVTLRCDPISGHDNLYWYRRVMGKEIKFLLHFVKESKQDESGMPNNRFLAERTGGTYSTLKVQPAELEDSGVYFCASSQFPMGQTSYEQYFGPGTRLTVT.

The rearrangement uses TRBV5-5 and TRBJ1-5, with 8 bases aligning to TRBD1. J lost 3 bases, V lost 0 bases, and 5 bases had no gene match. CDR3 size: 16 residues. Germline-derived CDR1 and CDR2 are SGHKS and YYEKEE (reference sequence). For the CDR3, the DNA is TGTGCCAGCAGCTTGGTAGCGACAGGGGACAATCAGCCCCAGCATTTT. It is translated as CASSLVATGDNQPQHF. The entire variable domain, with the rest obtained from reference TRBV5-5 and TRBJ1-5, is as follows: DAGVTQSPTHLIKTRGQQVTLRCSPISGHKSVSWYQQVLGQGPQFIFQYYEKEERGRGNFPDRFSARQFPNYSSELNVNALLLGDSALYLCASSLVATGDNQPQHFGDGTRLSIL.

The CDR3: CASSQDLIWEGGGYTF. CDR3 nucleotide sequence: TGTGCCAGCAGCCAAGATTTAATTTGGGAGGGGGGAGGCTACACCTTC. V usage is TRBV4-2 and J usage is TRBJ1-2; D is perhaps TRBD1 (6 bases). Germline V gives CDR1 LGHNA, CDR2 YNFKEQ. Trimming stripped 0 bases from V and 8 bases from J, with 19 bases between. The CDR3 totals 16 residues.

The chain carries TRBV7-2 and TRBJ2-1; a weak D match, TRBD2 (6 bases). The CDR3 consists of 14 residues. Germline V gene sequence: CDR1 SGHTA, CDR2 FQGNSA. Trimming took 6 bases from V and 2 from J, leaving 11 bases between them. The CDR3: CASRPRLAYNEQFF. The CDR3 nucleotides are TGTGCCAGCAGGCCCCGACTAGCCTACAATGAGCAGTTCTTC.

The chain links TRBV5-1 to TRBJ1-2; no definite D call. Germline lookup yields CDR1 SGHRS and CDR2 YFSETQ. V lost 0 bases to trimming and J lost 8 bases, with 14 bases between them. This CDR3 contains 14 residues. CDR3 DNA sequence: TGCGCCAGCAGCTTGGACACGTCAGTGGGAGGCTACACCTTC. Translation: CASSLDTSVGGYTF.